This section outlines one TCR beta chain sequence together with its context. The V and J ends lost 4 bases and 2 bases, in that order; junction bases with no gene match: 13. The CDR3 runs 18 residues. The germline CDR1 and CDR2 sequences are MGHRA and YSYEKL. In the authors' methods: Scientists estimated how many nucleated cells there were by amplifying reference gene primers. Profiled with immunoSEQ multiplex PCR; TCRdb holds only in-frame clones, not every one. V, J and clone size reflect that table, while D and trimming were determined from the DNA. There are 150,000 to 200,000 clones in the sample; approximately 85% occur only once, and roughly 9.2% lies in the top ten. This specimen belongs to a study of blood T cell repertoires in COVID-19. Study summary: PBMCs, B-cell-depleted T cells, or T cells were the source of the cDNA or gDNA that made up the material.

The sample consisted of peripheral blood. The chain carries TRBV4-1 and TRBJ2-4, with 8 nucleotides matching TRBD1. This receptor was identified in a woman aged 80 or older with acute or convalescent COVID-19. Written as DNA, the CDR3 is TGCGCCAGCAGCCGCGGACAGGGAAGGTTGTTTACCAAAAACATTCAGTACTTC. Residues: CASSRGQGRLFTKNIQYF.